Listed below are T cell receptor beta chains from one sample, sequenced in a study of cytomegalovirus exposure and HLA in healthy donors. Produced via immunoSEQ multiplex PCR; TCRdb's table is partial and in-frame only. The table has some 140,000 clones, about 80% seen once; the top ten hold 2.2%. Sequencing was performed on PBMCs. All receptors derive from a man aged 30 to 39 in good health and CMV-seronegative. Both conserved end residues are trimmed from each CDR3.

TRBV2	ASSITLQGSTDTQY
TRBV7-9	ASSLVEAVYGYT
TRBV19	ASNPSAGFYEQY
TRBV7-7	ASSAGFRGLKY
TRBV19	ASSLGQGVWGQPQH
TRBV7-6	ASSLVGGANTEAF
TRBV2	ASSGGPRGEQF
TRBV19	ASSIQAGDYEQY
TRBV25-1	ASSELDKVNTEAF
TRBV27	ASSLIGGKNTGELF
TRBV13	ASSLVAFRTQY
TRBV11-3	ASSRAGGLYNEQF
TRBV29-1	SVEGATNEKLF
TRBV28	ASSLTGGTEAF
TRBV9	ASSVLGQGTDTQY
TRBV18	ASSLRQGDQPQH
TRBV4-2	ASSQVSGSRGIGTDTQY
TRBV30	AWSVLEIGTF
TRBV28	ASSLGGGARYEKLF
TRBV7-2	ASSSLIRGKTQY
TRBV30	AWSRTDLSAQH
TRBV4-3	ASSQVAGRTDTQY
TRBV19	ASSTGNLNEQY
TRBV9	ASSRGTGGAYEQY
TRBV28	ASRPGGLAEQY
TRBV27	ASYRGGGTGELF
TRBV27	ASSFSGPYEQY
TRBV28	ASDGPIGELF
TRBV6-1	ASSFDRGRTGELF
TRBV27	ASKSWVEGARNEQF
TRBV9	ASSKFRDEQF